The 29 T cell receptor beta chains listed next were all sequenced from one sample in a study of blood T cell repertoires in COVID-19. Here immunoSEQ multiplex PCR was the method, and the copy in TCRdb shows in-frame clones only, minus some. The data hold 150,000 to 200,000 clones, with 75% to 90% observed a single time. Material: PBMCs or T cells enriched from blood (not recorded which). These receptors were taken from a man in his forties or fifties who had recovered from COVID-19.

This clone was seen just once. The sample contains more than one DNA sequence encoding this CDR3. V usage is TRBV3-1 (or the pseudogene TRBV3-2) and J usage is TRBJ2-3; D remains ambiguous. The CDR3 extends over 13 amino acids. Germline V gives CDR1 LGHDT, CDR2 YNNKEL (reference sequence). With 3 bases removed from V and 4 bases from J, the gap between germline ends came to 8 bases. The CDR3 region has the DNA TGTGCCAGCAGCCAGCGCGGTGCAGATACGCAGTATTTT. Protein product: CASSQRGADTQYF.

The chain combines TRBV3-1 (or the pseudogene TRBV3-2) with TRBJ2-2; D may be TRBD1 (5 bases). CDR3 length: 13 amino acids. V was shortened by 6 bases and J by 4 bases, with 9 bases between the two germline ends. Germline V gene sequence: CDR1 LGHDT, CDR2 YNNKEL (reference sequence). The CDR3 here is CASRGASTGELFF. In DNA form, the CDR3 reads TGTGCCAGCAGAGGGGCGTCCACCGGGGAGCTGTTTTTT.

CDR3 bases: TGTGCCACCAGCGTCCGGGACAGGGGTAATATGGCCAATCAGCCCCAGCATTTT. Amino acids: CATSVRDRGNMANQPQHF. This sequence joins TRBV15 and TRBJ1-5; 10 positions match TRBD1. J lost 3 bases, V lost 5 bases, and 13 bases had no gene match. The CDR3 contains 18 residues. Germline V gene sequence: CDR1 LNHNV, CDR2 YYDKDF (reference sequence).

J is TRBJ1-1 and V is TRBV14; D is unresolved. Germline V gene lookup returns CDR1 SGHDN and CDR2 FVKESK. This CDR3 has 18 amino acids. V was cut by 4 bases and J by 0 bases, with 21 bases left in between. Here the CDR3 reads CASSPPRHGVIMNTEAFF. CDR3 DNA sequence: TGTGCCAGCAGCCCGCCTCGGCACGGAGTTATCATGAACACTGAAGCTTTCTTT.

The chain couples TRBV3-1 (or the pseudogene TRBV3-2) to TRBJ2-1; maybe TRBD1 (6 bases). The germline V gene has CDR1 LGHDT and CDR2 YNNKEL (reference sequence). The CDR3 loop spans 15 amino acids. V was pared by 0 bases and J by 4 bases, with 10 bases between. The CDR3, as DNA: TGTGCCAGCAGCCAAGAGGGGGCTCTATACAATGAGCAGTTCTTC. Amino acid sequence: CASSQEGALYNEQFF.

This clone was found a few times. The chain is built from TRBV19 and TRBJ1-1; no reliable D call. Germline V CDR1 and CDR2: LNHDA, SQIVND (reference sequence). The ends were cut back, 4 bases at V and 0 bases at J, with 12 bases in the middle. The CDR3 spans 15 residues. The chain's CDR3 is CASSNGVRMNTEAFF. The CDR3, as DNA: TGTGCCAGTAGTAACGGAGTGAGAATGAACACTGAAGCTTTCTTT.

The chain recombines TRBV2 with TRBJ1-1; D uncertain. Trimming took off 7 bases at V and 9 bases at J, with 18 bases between the two ends. CDR1 SNHLY and CDR2 FYNNEI come from the germline V gene. The length of the CDR3 is 13 residues. The CDR3 DNA follows: TGTGCCAGCACCAAGCTGGAGGCCTTCCAAGCTTTCTTT. Translating gives CASTKLEAFQAFF.

The V call is TRBV28, the J call TRBJ1-2, with a tentative D call TRBD1 (5 bases). From germline, CDR1 is MDHEN and CDR2 SYDVKM. V lost 7 bases, J lost 7 bases, and 19 bases lay in between. This CDR3 has 14 residues. CDR3 DNA sequence: TGTGCCAGCATGGCCCCGGGGGATACGGGTGGCTACACCTTC. Amino acid sequence: CASMAPGDTGGYTF.

The chain carries TRBV19 and TRBJ2-6; D gene unclear. Per germline, CDR1 LNHDA and CDR2 SQIVND (reference sequence). CDR3 length: 17 amino acids. V lost 1 base, J lost 0 bases, and 10 bases lay in between. The CDR3, as DNA: TGTGCCAGTAGTATAGCCCAGGCTCTCTCTGGGGCCAACGTCCTGACTTTC. Its translation: CASSIAQALSGANVLTF.

This chain connects TRBV25-1 to TRBJ1-1; 7 bases agree with TRBD1. V lost 9 bases, J lost 1 base, and 5 bases stayed unmatched. CDR3 length: 13 amino acids. Germline V gene lookup returns CDR1 MGHDK and CDR2 SYGVNS. The CDR3 loop is CARGDRSNTEAFF. The DNA of the CDR3 is TGTGCCAGGGGGGACAGATCGAACACTGAAGCTTTCTTT.

This clone was counted only a few times. This chain joins TRBV28 and TRBJ2-1, with D maybe TRBD1 (5 bases). Germline CDR1 and CDR2: MDHEN and SYDVKM. The CDR3 totals 16 residues. V lost 5 bases and J lost 0, with 14 bases in between. The CDR3 spells CASSGHNLSSYNEQFF. The CDR3 DNA reads as TGTGCCAGCAGTGGACATAACCTTAGCTCCTACAATGAGCAGTTCTTC.

This sequence joins TRBV5-6 and TRBJ1-1, with D unclear. This CDR3 is 14 amino acids long. The germline V and J ends were trimmed by 2 bases and 2 bases, with 10 bases remaining between them. Germline V gives CDR1 SGHDT, CDR2 YYEEEE. This CDR3 is CASSFPTGNTEAFF. The CDR3, as DNA: TGTGCCAGCAGCTTCCCGACGGGAAACACTGAAGCTTTCTTT.

The rearrangement uses TRBV11-2 and TRBJ1-2, with a weak D call TRBD1 (6 bases). Germline V gives CDR1 SGHAT, CDR2 FQNNGV. This CDR3 is 16 amino acids long. The V gene lost 7 bases and the J gene lost 3 bases, with 21 bases spanning the gap. This chain's CDR3 is CASIQDRSGMHYGYTF. The CDR3 DNA reads TGTGCCAGCATCCAAGACAGGTCTGGGATGCACTATGGCTACACCTTC.

The rearrangement joins TRBV11-2 to TRBJ2-1, with 8 bases lining up with TRBD1. Germline CDR1 and CDR2: SGHAT and FQNNGV. The J segment lost 6 bases and the V segment lost 1 base, leaving 5 bases of the junction unmatched. The CDR3 runs to 15 residues. As DNA, the CDR3 is TGTGCCAGCAGCTTAGCCCAGACAGGGGCCAATGAGCAGTTCTTC. The encoded protein is CASSLAQTGANEQFF.

The chain uses TRBV6-5 and TRBJ1-5, with 8 positions matching TRBD1. Germline V gives CDR1 MNHEY, CDR2 SVGAGI. The CDR3 runs 15 residues. V lost 8 bases, J lost 2 bases, and 8 bases stayed unmatched. DNA of the CDR3: TGTGCCAGCGGACCCGGGACAGGTGGCAATCAGCCCCAGCATTTT. It codes for CASGPGTGGNQPQHF.

This sequence joins TRBV30 and TRBJ1-1; 10 bases are shared with TRBD1. This CDR3 has 14 amino acids. Per the germline V gene, CDR1 is GTSNPN and CDR2 is SVGIG (reference sequence). The V and J ends lost 5 bases and 1 base, in that order; junction bases with no gene match: 4. The DNA for the CDR3 is TGTGCCTGGGACCGGGACAGGGGGAACACTGAAGCTTTCTTT. Encoded protein: CAWDRDRGNTEAFF.

The V call is TRBV6-5, the J call TRBJ1-5, with 7 bases fitting TRBD1. CDR1 MNHEY and CDR2 SVGAGI come from the germline V gene. J gave up 2 bases and V 2 bases, and 3 bases lay outside the gene matches. The CDR3 runs 15 residues. The CDR3 DNA follows: TGTGCCAGCAGTTACGACGGACAGGGCAATCAGCCCCAGCATTTT. Residues: CASSYDGQGNQPQHF.

J is TRBJ2-2 and V is TRBV11-2; no clear D. V lost 7 bases and J lost 2, with 11 bases in between. Germline CDR1 and CDR2: SGHAT and FQNNGV. The CDR3 is 14 residues long. The chain's CDR3 is CASTAHPNTGELFF. DNA of the CDR3: TGTGCCAGCACCGCGCATCCAAACACCGGGGAGCTGTTTTTT.

The chain couples TRBV4-1 to TRBJ2-7; 7 bases map to TRBD1. CDR3 length: 15 residues. V lost 0 bases and J lost 3; bases outside the gene matches: 5. CDR1 MGHRA and CDR2 YSYEKL come from the germline V gene. The CDR3 DNA is TGCGCCAGCAGCCAAGAGCGGACAGGTGTCTACGAGCAGTACTTC. Its protein product is CASSQERTGVYEQYF.

The chain is built from TRBV3-1 (or the pseudogene TRBV3-2) and TRBJ2-1; 11 nucleotides match TRBD2. CDR1 LGHDT and CDR2 YNNKEL come from the germline V gene (reference sequence). V shed 5 bases and J 2 bases; nucleotides not matched to a gene: 5. The CDR3 sequence is 16 residues long. The CDR3 DNA reads TGTGCCAGCAGCTTTATAGCGGGAGGGGCCTACAATGAGCAGTTCTTC. As protein: CASSFIAGGAYNEQFF.

The chain links TRBV2 to TRBJ1-1; D is uncertain. Germline CDR1 SNHLY, CDR2 FYNNEI. The CDR3 totals 14 residues. Trimming removed 2 bases from V and 0 bases from J, with 7 bases in between. The CDR3 region is CASSEPDMNTEAFF. The DNA of the CDR3 is TGTGCCAGCAGTGAACCCGACATGAACACTGAAGCTTTCTTT.

The chain links TRBV11-3 to TRBJ2-5; D is perhaps TRBD2 (6 bases). V was pared by 6 bases and J by 1 base, with 15 bases between. Germline assignment: CDR1 SGHNT and CDR2 YENEEA. The CDR3 consists of 15 residues. The CDR3 DNA reads TGTGCCAGCAGTGTTCGGGGCGGGACCCAAGAGACCCAGTACTTC. This encodes CASSVRGGTQETQYF.

The genes are TRBV12-3 or TRBV12-4 and TRBJ1-2, with D hard to call. There are 13 residues in the CDR3. With 3 bases removed from V and 3 bases from J, the gap between germline ends came to 8 bases. CDR3 bases: TGTGCCAGCAGTTTCACAGAGCACTATGGCTACACCTTC. This sequence encodes CASSFTEHYGYTF.

The V gene is TRBV19, the J gene TRBJ2-2; 8 nucleotides line up with TRBD1. This CDR3 has 13 amino acids. V shed 10 bases and J 5 bases; nucleotides not matched to a gene: 6. Germline values: CDR1 LNHDA, CDR2 SQIVND (reference sequence). This CDR3 reads CATWTGFTGELFF. The CDR3, as DNA: TGTGCCACCTGGACAGGGTTTACCGGGGAGCTGTTTTTT.

The J gene is TRBJ1-2, the V gene TRBV5-1; weak D call: TRBD1 (5 bases). There are 17 residues in the CDR3. Germline-derived CDR1 and CDR2 are SGHRS and YFSETQ. Trimming pared 2 bases from V and 0 bases from J, leaving 17 bases between. The CDR3 DNA follows: TGCGCCAGCAGCTTACCCGCGGGGGATGCCTCTAACTATGGCTACACCTTC. It is translated as CASSLPAGDASNYGYTF.

The chain recombines TRBV11-2 with TRBJ2-2; D may be TRBD1 (6 bases). The CDR3 runs to 16 residues. Per the germline V gene, CDR1 is SGHAT and CDR2 is FQNNGV. Trimming took off 2 bases at V and 4 bases at J, with 14 bases between the two ends. The CDR3 DNA reads TGTGCCAGCAGCTTAAAGGGAGACAGGACCACCGGGGAGCTGTTTTTT. It codes for CASSLKGDRTTGELFF. Full variable domain (rest looked up from reference TRBV11-2 and TRBJ2-2): EAGVAQSPRYKIIEKRQSVAFWCNPISGHATLYWYQQILGQGPKLLIQFQNNGVVDDSQLPKDRFSAERLKGVDSTLKIQPAKLEDSAVYLCASSLKGDRTTGELFFGEGSRLTVL.

The chain carries TRBV7-8 and TRBJ2-7; D not resolved. V gave up 5 bases and J gave up 3 bases, with 5 bases separating them. The CDR3 has 11 residues. Germline loops: CDR1 SGHVS, CDR2 FQNEAQ. The CDR3 is CASSPLYEQYF. In nucleotides, the CDR3 is TGTGCCAGCAGCCCTCTCTACGAGCAGTACTTC.

The rearrangement uses TRBV7-9 and TRBJ2-1; 7 bases agree with TRBD1. The germline V gene has CDR1 SEHNR and CDR2 FQNEAQ (reference sequence). V lost 5 bases to trimming and J lost 5 bases; unmatched junction nucleotides: 6. The CDR3 is made up of 14 amino acids. In nucleotides, the CDR3 is TGTGCCAGCAGCCAACAGGGGCCTCACAATGAGCAGTTCTTC. This gives the protein CASSQQGPHNEQFF.

The CDR3 region is CASRQGVNTIYF. The CDR3 region has the DNA TGTGCCAGCAGACAGGGAGTTAACACCATATATTTT. V gene TRBV5-8 combines with J gene TRBJ1-3; perhaps TRBD1 as D (6 bases). This CDR3 comprises 12 residues. The V end lost 5 bases, the J end lost 7 bases, and 10 bases lay between the germline ends. Germline CDR1 is SGHTS and CDR2 is YDEGEE.